A single sample gave rise to the 29 T cell receptor beta chains below, sequenced in a study of T cells in Graves' hyperthyroidism and ophthalmopathy. Amplification yielded TCR beta CDR3 regions, with RNA transcripts as the source. In the first-round RT-PCR of the TCR CDR3, the HTBI primer set was used. Via MiXCR, TCRdb re-called the multiplex PCR reads, giving one row per CDR3 protein. The sample includes under 700,000 distinct CDR3 sequences, approximately 15% of them seen just once. What was sequenced was blood. These receptors came from a woman younger than 35 with Graves' hyperthyroidism.

There are many counts of this clonotype. CDR3 in amino acids: CASSQDRAGLNQPQHF. The CDR3 bases are TGTGCCAGCAGCCAGGACAGGGCAGGGCTCAATCAGCCCCAGCATTTT. The genes are TRBV12-3 or TRBV12-4 and TRBJ1-5; TRBD1 matches 8 bases. Trimming at V came to 6 bases and at J to 3 bases, leaving 10 bases not matched to a gene. CDR3 length: 16 residues.

Only a few counts were recorded for this clonotype. This sequence joins TRBV7-6 and TRBJ1-2, with TRBD1 matching 8 bases. Per the germline V gene, CDR1 is SGHVS and CDR2 is FNYEAQ. The CDR3 contains 13 residues. The V gene end was trimmed by 5 bases and the J gene end by 7 bases; junction bases not matched to a gene: 6. CDR3 bases: TGTGCCAGCAGCCCGGACAGGGCAGCTGGCTACACCTTC. The encoded protein is CASSPDRAAGYTF. The full variable domain, its missing parts supplied by reference TRBV7-6 and TRBJ1-2, is GAGVSQSPRYKVTKRGQDVALRCDPISGHVSLYWYRQALGQGPEFLTYFNYEAQQDKSGLPNDRFSAERPEGSISTLTIQRTEQRDSAMYRCASSPDRAAGYTFGSGTRLTVV.

This clonotype was seen many times. The chain combines TRBV4-3 with TRBJ2-7, with 11 bases fitting TRBD2. V trimming: 0 bases; J trimming: 0 bases; junction bases outside the gene matches: 7. Per germline, CDR1 LGHNA and CDR2 YSLEER. CDR3 length equals 18 residues. The CDR3: CASSQDRSSGGISYEQYF. CDR3 in DNA: TGCGCCAGCAGCCAAGATCGGTCTAGCGGGGGGATCTCCTACGAGCAGTACTTC.

This clonotype was seen repeatedly, ten times or more. The gene calls are TRBV7-9 and TRBJ2-5, with TRBD2 identical over 10 bases. V was pared by 7 bases and J by 5 bases, with 10 bases of the junction left unmatched. Germline V gives CDR1 SEHNR, CDR2 FQNEAQ (reference sequence). The CDR3 sequence is 15 residues long. The CDR3 spells CASNRLAGRRETQYF. CDR3 nucleotide sequence: TGTGCCAGCAACAGACTAGCGGGCCGACGGGAGACCCAGTACTTC.

This clonotype was seen repeatedly, ten times or more. J is TRBJ2-5 and V is TRBV9; D perhaps matches TRBD1 (5 bases). Trimming pared 4 bases from V and 0 bases from J, leaving 16 bases between. CDR1 SGDLS and CDR2 YYNGEE come from the germline V gene. This CDR3 has 16 residues. This chain's CDR3 is CASSLRKGRDQETQYF. As DNA, the CDR3 is TGTGCCAGCAGCCTACGAAAGGGGCGAGACCAAGAGACCCAGTACTTC.

J is TRBJ2-3 and V is TRBV10-3; D is uncertain. The CDR3 extends over 13 amino acids. Germline CDR1 reads ENHRY; CDR2 reads SYGVKD. V was trimmed by 4 bases and J by 2 bases, leaving 7 bases between them. Here the CDR3 DNA reads TGTGCCATCAGTGCTAGGGACACAGATACGCAGTATTTT. The encoded protein is CAISARDTDTQYF.

This clonotype was seen at least ten times. V and J are TRBV20-1 and TRBJ2-5; D remains ambiguous. The CDR3 has 12 amino acids. The V gene's germline CDR1 is DFQATT and CDR2 SNEGSKA (reference sequence). With 2 bases removed from V and 9 bases from J, the gap between germline ends came to 13 bases. The CDR3 loop is CSARQLSRSQYF. CDR3 in DNA: TGCAGTGCTAGACAGTTATCACGTTCCCAGTACTTC.

About this clonotype itself: It may be a read error: a sequence one base away is much more abundant. The chain links TRBV20-1 to TRBJ1-4; D call uncertain. Germline V CDR1 and CDR2: DFQATT, SNEGSKA (reference sequence). Trimming removed 5 bases from V and 1 base from J, with 8 bases in between. The CDR3 consists of 13 residues. The CDR3 protein is CSAAQRTNEKLFF. The CDR3 DNA is TGCAGTGCTGCCCAGCGAACTAATGAAAAACTGTTTTTT.

The rearrangement joins TRBV7-9 to TRBJ1-1; 9 nucleotides match TRBD1. CDR1 is SEHNR, CDR2 FQNEAQ, per germline (reference sequence). The V segment lost 6 bases and the J segment 1 base; nucleotides outside the gene matches: 6. The CDR3 spans 15 residues. This chain's CDR3 is CASSPRDRENTEAFF. CDR3 coding DNA: TGTGCCAGCAGTCCCAGGGACAGGGAGAACACTGAAGCTTTCTTT.

This clonotype was seen more than once but under ten times. The chain uses TRBV12-3 or TRBV12-4 and TRBJ1-2, with no clear D. The CDR3 is 14 amino acids. V was pared by 3 bases and J by 3 bases, with 11 bases between. CDR3 sequence (DNA): TGTGCCAGCAGTTTCGAGGGAATGGACTATGGCTACACCTTC. As protein: CASSFEGMDYGYTF.

This clonotype was observed a few times. The chain uses TRBV14 and TRBJ2-2; TRBD2 matches 7 bases. Germline V CDR1 and CDR2: SGHDN, FVKESK. The CDR3 length is 16 residues. V was clipped by 4 bases and J by 1 base; unmatched bases: 6. The CDR3 DNA reads as TGTGCCAGCAGCCTGAATAGCGGGTTGAACACCGGGGAGCTGTTTTTT. This codes for CASSLNSGLNTGELFF.

This clonotype has a count of ten or more. The V and J genes are TRBV12-3 or TRBV12-4 and TRBJ2-1; 9 nucleotides agree with TRBD2. This CDR3 region has 16 residues. V shed 4 bases and J 2 bases; nucleotides not matched to a gene: 6. CDR3 DNA: TGTGCCAGCAGTTCGACATTAGCGGGGGCCTACAATGAGCAGTTCTTC. It yields the protein CASSSTLAGAYNEQFF.

This clonotype appeared many times. The V gene is TRBV11-2, the J gene TRBJ1-2; possible D gene TRBD1, 5 bases. The CDR3 contains 12 residues. The germline V gene has CDR1 SGHAT and CDR2 FQNNGV. V dropped 6 bases and J dropped 9 bases, with 14 bases sitting between them. CDR3 loop: CASRHGDGRYTF. CDR3 nucleotide sequence: TGTGCCAGCAGGCACGGGGACGGCCGCTACACCTTC.

This clonotype was seen a few times. The rearrangement uses TRBV6-1 and TRBJ2-3; 7 bases match TRBD2. Germline V CDR1 and CDR2: MNHNS, SASEGT. V lost 6 bases and J lost 0; bases outside the gene matches: 6. The CDR3 is made up of 15 amino acids. The chain's CDR3 is CASRTSGESTDTQYF. DNA for the CDR3: TGTGCCAGCAGGACCAGCGGGGAGAGCACAGATACGCAGTATTTT.

The chain has TRBV4-3 and TRBJ1-2; D is undetermined. This CDR3 contains 16 residues. Trimming pared 0 bases from V and 6 bases from J, leaving 17 bases between. The germline CDR1 and CDR2 sequences are LGHNA and YSLEER. This CDR3 is CASSQESGRRTHGYTF. CDR3 bases: TGCGCCAGCAGCCAAGAGTCCGGGAGGAGGACCCATGGCTACACCTTC.

About this clonotype: A much larger clonotype is one base distant, so this may be a read error. V is TRBV4-3 and J is TRBJ2-7, with D possibly TRBD2 on 6 matching bases. Per germline, CDR1 LGHNA and CDR2 YSLEER. The CDR3 extends over 15 amino acids. The CDR3 region has the DNA TGCGCCAGCAGCCAAGTCACTAGCCCTCTAAGGGAGCGGTACTTC. It is translated as CASSQVTSPLRERYF.

The chain links TRBV6-2 or TRBV6-3 to TRBJ2-2; TRBD1 or TRBD2 may be the D gene (5 bases each). The V end lost 8 bases, the J end lost 5 bases, and 15 bases lay between the germline ends. Germline V lookup: CDR1 MNHEY, CDR2 SVGEGT. The CDR3 runs to 14 residues. For the CDR3, the DNA is TGTGCCAGCGACCGTGGGGGAAGAACCGGGGAGCTGTTTTTT. It translates to CASDRGGRTGELFF.

This clonotype has at least ten counts. The chain couples TRBV7-3 to TRBJ2-7; 7 nucleotides agree with TRBD1. V dropped 4 bases and J dropped 5; count of bases not matched to a gene: 2. Germline assignment: CDR1 SGHTA and CDR2 FQGTGA. The CDR3 covers 12 residues. CDR3 sequence (DNA): TGTGCCAGCAGCTCGACAGGGAACGAGCAGTACTTC. This sequence encodes CASSSTGNEQYF.

The sample holds a few counts of this clonotype. The chain has TRBV11-3 and TRBJ2-1; D unresolved. The last part of the DNA fits TRBJ2-7 better; the J call may be wrong. This CDR3 is built from 13 residues. Germline V gives CDR1 SGHNT, CDR2 YENEEA. CDR3 region: CASSDLQNNEQYF. As DNA, the CDR3 is TGTGCCAGCAGCGATCTACAAAACAATGAGCAGTACTTC.

The sample holds many counts of this clonotype. The rearrangement uses TRBV20-1 and TRBJ2-1; D may match TRBD1 or TRBD2 (5 bases each). The germline gives CDR1 DFQATT, CDR2 SNEGSKA (reference sequence). V was trimmed by 0 bases and J by 5 bases, leaving 8 bases between them. This CDR3 is built from 13 residues. CDR3 sequence: CSAREGPDNEQFF. CDR3 nucleotide sequence: TGCAGTGCTAGAGAGGGACCCGACAATGAGCAGTTCTTC.

This rearrangement joins TRBV24-1 to TRBJ1-1; the D is unclear. The V gene lost 2 bases and the J gene lost 7 bases, with 10 bases spanning the gap. Per germline, CDR1 KGHDR and CDR2 SFDVKD. This CDR3 contains 13 residues. DNA of the CDR3: TGTGCCACCAGTGATTCGACATCCCGTGAAGCTTTCTTT. Amino acids: CATSDSTSREAFF.

This clonotype was counted many times. The chain is built from TRBV29-1 and TRBJ2-1; D gene unclear. V was shortened by 4 bases and J by 3 bases, with 13 bases between the two germline ends. CDR1 and CDR2 from the germline V gene are SQVTM and ANQGSEA. CDR3 size: 14 residues. The CDR3, as DNA: TGCAGCGTTGGAAGGGTCGGAGACTACAATGAGCAGTTCTTC. Translated: CSVGRVGDYNEQFF.

This clonotype appeared many times. V is TRBV6-5 and J is TRBJ1-4; possibly TRBD1 for D (5 bases). Trimming removed 0 bases at V and 3 bases at J, with 14 bases between. The germline V gene has CDR1 MNHEY and CDR2 SVGAGI. The CDR3 length is 17 residues. CDR3 DNA: TGTGCCAGCAGTTACTCTAGGGCAGGGCGGTCTAATGAAAAACTGTTTTTT. It codes for CASSYSRAGRSNEKLFF.

Concerning this clonotype: Being one base from a much bigger clone, this may be a read error. DNA of the CDR3: TGTGCCTGGGGGACAGGGGCGAACAATGAAAACCTGTTTTTT. It encodes CAWGTGANNENLFF. The chain couples TRBV30 to TRBJ1-4; 10 bases line up with TRBD1. This CDR3 region has 14 residues. Germline loops: CDR1 GTSNPN, CDR2 SVGIG (reference sequence).

This clonotype was detected only a few times. V and J are TRBV3-1 and TRBJ2-2; D is perhaps TRBD2 (5 bases). The CDR3 consists of 16 residues. The germline CDR1 and CDR2 sequences are LGHDT and YNNKEL (reference sequence). Trimming removed 4 bases at V and 2 bases at J, with 14 bases between. The CDR3 region is CASSLRVQPNTGELFF. The CDR3, as DNA: TGTGCCAGCAGCCTGAGGGTTCAGCCCAACACCGGGGAGCTGTTTTTT. The full variable domain, with the rest looked up from reference TRBV3-1 and TRBJ2-2, is DTAVSQTPKYLVTQMGNDKSIKCEQNLGHDTMYWYKQDSKKFLKIMFSYNNKELIINETVPNRFSPKSPDKAHLNLHINSLELGDSAVYFCASSLRVQPNTGELFFGEGSRLTVL.

This clonotype has just a few counts. The chain combines TRBV4-3 with TRBJ1-6, with 7 bases fitting TRBD1. The CDR3 covers 20 residues. Germline CDR1 is LGHNA and CDR2 is YSLEER. V trimming: 2 bases; J trimming: 0 bases; junction bases outside the gene matches: 13. For the CDR3, the DNA is TGCGCCAGCAGCCAACTCCGGACAGGAGGTGCCAGCTCCTATAATTCACCCCTCCACTTT. This sequence encodes CASSQLRTGGASSYNSPLHF.

This clonotype has at least ten counts. This chain uses TRBV7-9 with TRBJ1-1, with D possibly matching TRBD1 (6 bases). V was clipped by 5 bases and J by 3 bases, with 13 bases between them. There are 14 residues in the CDR3. Per the germline V gene, CDR1 is SEHNR and CDR2 is FQNEAQ (reference sequence). The CDR3 reads CASSAHQGYTEAFF. The CDR3 DNA sequence: TGTGCCAGCAGCGCCCACCAGGGGTACACTGAAGCTTTCTTT.

The rearrangement uses TRBV20-1 and TRBJ2-7; 9 bases line up with TRBD2. The junction had 5 bases not matched to a gene; V was cut back by 1 base and J by 1 base. CDR1 and CDR2 (germline): DFQATT, SNEGSKA (reference sequence). The CDR3 is made up of 15 amino acids. The chain's CDR3 is CSARAPTSGSYEQYF. In DNA form, the CDR3 reads TGCAGTGCTAGAGCCCCGACTAGCGGTTCCTACGAGCAGTACTTC.

This clonotype was seen more than once but under ten times. The CDR3 region is CASSVESGPDNEQFF. DNA of the CDR3: TGTGCCAGCAGCGTGGAGTCGGGGCCCGACAATGAGCAGTTCTTC. V usage is TRBV9 and J usage is TRBJ2-1; D tentatively fits TRBD1 or TRBD2 (5 bases each). The CDR3 contains 15 residues. The germline V gene encodes CDR1 SGDLS and CDR2 YYNGEE. Trimming removed 2 bases at V and 5 bases at J, with 14 bases between. The whole variable domain, remainder taken from reference TRBV9 and TRBJ2-1, is DSGVTQTPKHLITATGQRVTLRCSPRSGDLSVYWYQQSLDQGLQFLIQYYNGEERAKGNILERFSAQQFPDLHSELNLSSLELGDSALYFCASSVESGPDNEQFFGPGTRLTVL.